The 9 T cell receptor beta chains below all came from one sample that was sequenced in a study of shared clonotypes between healthy human individuals. Sequencing used immunoSEQ multiplex PCR; TCRdb keeps in-frame clones, though not all of them. The table has more than 400,000 clones, more than 65% seen once. The sequencing input was PBMCs. The receptors originated from a woman between 40 and 55 years old in good health. Some clones in this sample may be carry-over from other donors' samples.

This sequence joins TRBV10-2 and TRBJ2-1; 12 bases are shared with TRBD2. CDR3 length equals 15 residues. With V trimmed by 6 bases and J by 5 bases, 5 bases remained unmatched. Germline loops: CDR1 WSHSY, CDR2 SAAADI. CDR3: CASRKGLAGNNEQFF. The DNA of the CDR3 is TGCGCCAGCAGGAAAGGACTAGCGGGAAACAATGAGCAGTTCTTC.

The chain recombines TRBV5-4 with TRBJ1-2, with 7 bases that match TRBD1. J gave up 3 bases and V 0 bases, and 5 bases lay outside the gene matches. This CDR3 region has 15 residues. The germline V gene has CDR1 SGHNT and CDR2 YYREEE (reference sequence). CDR3 coding DNA: TGTGCCAGCAGCTTGGACCCGGGACAGCACTATGGCTACACCTTC. Translating gives CASSLDPGQHYGYTF.

This clone was counted once. The gene calls are TRBV6-1 and TRBJ2-5; a possible D gene is TRBD2 (5 bases). This CDR3 is built from 12 residues. Trimming removed 6 bases from V and 3 bases from J, with 8 bases in between. Per germline, CDR1 MNHNS and CDR2 SASEGT. DNA for the CDR3: TGTGCCAGCAGGAGGGTAAAAGAGACCCAGTACTTC. Translation: CASRRVKETQYF.

Note on this clone: This likely traces to a read error, being one base from a far larger clone. The same CDR3 arises from other DNA sequences in this sample as well. The chain uses TRBV25-1 and TRBJ1-3, with D unresolved. Germline V gene data show CDR1 as MGHDK and CDR2 as SYGVNS. The CDR3 runs 12 residues. The CDR3 bases are TGTGCTAGCAGTCCCTCGGGAAACACCATATATTTT. It encodes CASSPSGNTIYF.

Details on this clone: The identical CDR3 is also encoded by other nucleotide sequences in the sample. The rearrangement uses TRBV6-5 and TRBJ2-7; TRBD1 matches at 9 bases. The length of the CDR3 is 15 residues. After removal of 0 bases from V and 3 bases from J, the junction contained 3 bases not matched to a gene. The germline V gene encodes CDR1 MNHEY and CDR2 SVGAGI. CDR3 amino acids: CASSYSTGGIYEQYF. In DNA form, the CDR3 reads TGTGCCAGCAGTTACTCTACAGGGGGCATCTACGAGCAGTACTTC.

To note about this clone: Other DNA sequences in this specimen translate into the identical CDR3. The V and J genes are TRBV9 and TRBJ2-7; D call uncertain. The V and J ends lost 0 bases and 0 bases respectively, with 10 bases between them. The germline gives CDR1 SGDLS, CDR2 YYNGEE. The CDR3 loop spans 15 amino acids. CDR3 nucleotide sequence: TGTGCCAGCAGCGTAGGCCCCGACAACTCCTACGAGCAGTACTTC. Its translation: CASSVGPDNSYEQYF.

This clone showed up just once. The J gene is TRBJ2-6, the V gene TRBV28, with D possibly matching TRBD1 (6 bases). The V gene's germline CDR1 is MDHEN and CDR2 SYDVKM. With 5 bases removed from V and 0 bases from J, the gap between germline ends came to 8 bases. The CDR3 runs to 15 residues. DNA for the CDR3: TGTGCCAGCAGTCCACAGGGCTCTGGGGCCAACGTCCTGACTTTC. It specifies CASSPQGSGANVLTF.

In this sample, this clone turned up many times. This CDR3 is also generated by other DNA sequences in the sample. The chain links TRBV5-4 to TRBJ2-5, with D unclear. V was shortened by 0 bases and J by 2 bases, with 5 bases between the two germline ends. Germline-derived CDR1 and CDR2 are SGHNT and YYREEE (reference sequence). The length of the CDR3 is 13 residues. CDR3 sequence (DNA): TGTGCCAGCAGCTTGGTGGCTCAAGAGACCCAGTACTTC. This sequence encodes CASSLVAQETQYF.

This sequence joins TRBV30 and TRBJ2-1; 7 nucleotides agree with TRBD1. Germline V gene sequence: CDR1 GTSNPN, CDR2 SVGIG (reference sequence). This CDR3 is 11 amino acids long. V lost 1 base to trimming and J lost 16 bases; unmatched junction nucleotides: 7. Here the CDR3 reads CAWSEGGAGFF. The DNA of the CDR3 is TGTGCCTGGAGTGAAGGGGGCGCAGGTTTCTTC.